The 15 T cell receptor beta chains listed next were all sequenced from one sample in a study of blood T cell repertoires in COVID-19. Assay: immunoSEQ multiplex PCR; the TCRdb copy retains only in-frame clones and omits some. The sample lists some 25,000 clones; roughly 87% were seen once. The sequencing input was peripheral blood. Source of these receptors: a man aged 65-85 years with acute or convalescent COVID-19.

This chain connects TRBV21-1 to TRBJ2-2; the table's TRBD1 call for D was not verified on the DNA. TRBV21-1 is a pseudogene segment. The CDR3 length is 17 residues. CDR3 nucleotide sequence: TGTGCCAGCAGCAAAGGGGCGGGACAGTCAAACACCGGGGAGCTGTTTTTT. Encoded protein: CASSKGAGQSNTGELFF.

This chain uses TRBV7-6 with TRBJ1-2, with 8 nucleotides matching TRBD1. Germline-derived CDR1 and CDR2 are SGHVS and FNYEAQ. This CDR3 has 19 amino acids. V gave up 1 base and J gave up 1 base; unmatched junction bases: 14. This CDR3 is CASSLVRVGGQGGNYGYTF. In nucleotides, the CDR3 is TGTGCCAGCAGCTTAGTCCGGGTGGGCGGACAGGGCGGTAACTATGGCTACACCTTC. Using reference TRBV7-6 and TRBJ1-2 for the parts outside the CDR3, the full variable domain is GAGVSQSPRYKVTKRGQDVALRCDPISGHVSLYWYRQALGQGPEFLTYFNYEAQQDKSGLPNDRFSAERPEGSISTLTIQRTEQRDSAMYRCASSLVRVGGQGGNYGYTFGSGTRLTVV.

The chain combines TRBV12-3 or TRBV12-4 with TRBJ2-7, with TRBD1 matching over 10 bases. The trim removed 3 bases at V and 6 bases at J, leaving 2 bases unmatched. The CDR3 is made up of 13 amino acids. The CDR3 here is CASSFRDRGEQYF. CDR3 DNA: TGTGCCAGCAGTTTCAGGGACAGGGGCGAGCAGTACTTC.

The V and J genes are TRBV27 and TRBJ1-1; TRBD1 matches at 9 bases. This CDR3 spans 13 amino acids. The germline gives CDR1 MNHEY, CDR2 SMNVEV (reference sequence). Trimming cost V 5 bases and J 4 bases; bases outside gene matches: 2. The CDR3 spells CASSKTGGTEAFF. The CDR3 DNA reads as TGTGCCAGCAGTAAGACAGGGGGCACTGAAGCTTTCTTT.

CDR3 bases: TGTGCCAGTAGTACCCCGCCCAGGGATCAGCCCCAGCATTTT. Translated: CASSTPPRDQPQHF. This chain connects TRBV19 to TRBJ1-5; D possibly corresponds to TRBD1 (5 bases). CDR1 is LNHDA, CDR2 SQIVND, per germline (reference sequence). The CDR3 spans 14 residues. The V gene lost 4 bases and the J gene lost 5 bases, with 12 bases spanning the gap. Supplemented by reference TRBV19 and TRBJ1-5, the full variable domain reads DGGITQSPKYLFRKEGQNVTLSCEQNLNHDAMYWYRQDPGQGLRLIYYSQIVNDFQKGDIAEGYSVSREKKESFPLTVTSAQKNPTAFYLCASSTPPRDQPQHFGDGTRLSIL.

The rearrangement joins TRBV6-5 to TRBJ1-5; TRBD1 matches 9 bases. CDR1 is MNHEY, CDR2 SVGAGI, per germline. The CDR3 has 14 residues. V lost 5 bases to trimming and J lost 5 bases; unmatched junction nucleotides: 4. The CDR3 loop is CASSTGQGDQPQHF. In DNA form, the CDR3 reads TGTGCCAGCAGTACGGGACAGGGAGATCAGCCCCAGCATTTT.

CDR3 region: CASSLDGKYGYTF. Written as DNA, the CDR3 is TGTGCCAGCAGCTTAGACGGGAAGTATGGCTACACCTTC. The chain employs TRBV7-2 and TRBJ1-2, with D hard to call. The germline V gene encodes CDR1 SGHTA and CDR2 FQGNSA. The CDR3 is 13 amino acids. Trimming took 1 base from V and 5 from J, leaving 8 bases between them.

The CDR3 nucleotides read TGTGCCAGCAGCCCCGGGATAGGCACCATATATTTT. The encoded protein is CASSPGIGTIYF. The chain uses TRBV12-3 or TRBV12-4 and TRBJ1-3; D remains unclear. This CDR3 comprises 12 residues. V was cut by 6 bases and J by 9 bases, with 12 bases left in between.

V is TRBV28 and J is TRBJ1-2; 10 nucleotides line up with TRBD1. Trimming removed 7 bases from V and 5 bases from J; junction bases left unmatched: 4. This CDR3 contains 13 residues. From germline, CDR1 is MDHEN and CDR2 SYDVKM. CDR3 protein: CASTGTGDYGYTF. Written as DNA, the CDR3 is TGTGCCAGCACCGGGACAGGGGATTATGGCTACACCTTC.

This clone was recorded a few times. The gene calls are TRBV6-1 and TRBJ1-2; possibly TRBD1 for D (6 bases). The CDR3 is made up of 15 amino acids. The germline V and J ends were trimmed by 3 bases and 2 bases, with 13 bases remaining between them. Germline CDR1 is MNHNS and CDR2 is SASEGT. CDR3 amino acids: CASSDITGSNYGYTF. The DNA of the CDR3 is TGTGCCAGCAGTGACATTACAGGGTCCAACTATGGCTACACCTTC.

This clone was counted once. The CDR3 protein is CASRGTGPQETQYF. The CDR3 DNA sequence: TGCGCCAGCAGGGGGACAGGGCCCCAAGAGACCCAGTACTTC. The chain recombines TRBV10-2 with TRBJ2-5, with TRBD1 matching over 9 bases. The CDR3 is 14 amino acids. V shed 6 bases and J 1 base; nucleotides not matched to a gene: 3. Germline loops: CDR1 WSHSY, CDR2 SAAADI.

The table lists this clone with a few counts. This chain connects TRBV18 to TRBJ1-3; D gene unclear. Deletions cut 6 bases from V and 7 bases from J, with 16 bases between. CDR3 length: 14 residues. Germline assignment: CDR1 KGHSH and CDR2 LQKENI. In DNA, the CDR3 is TGTGCCAGCTCGGAGTTCAGCCGCGGTAACACCATATATTTT. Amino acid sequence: CASSEFSRGNTIYF.

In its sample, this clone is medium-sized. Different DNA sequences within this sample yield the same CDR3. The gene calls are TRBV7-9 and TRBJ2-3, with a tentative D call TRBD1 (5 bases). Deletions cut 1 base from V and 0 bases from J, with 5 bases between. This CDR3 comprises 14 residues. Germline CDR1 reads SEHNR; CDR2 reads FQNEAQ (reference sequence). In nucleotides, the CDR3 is TGTGCCAGCAGCTTAGAGGGGAGCACAGATACGCAGTATTTT. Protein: CASSLEGSTDTQYF.

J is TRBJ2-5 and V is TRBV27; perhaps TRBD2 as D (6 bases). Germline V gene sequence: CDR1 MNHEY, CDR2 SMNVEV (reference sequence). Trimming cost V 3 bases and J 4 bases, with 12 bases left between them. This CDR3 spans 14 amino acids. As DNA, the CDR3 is TGTGCCAGCAGTTTCGGACGGGGAGGAGAGACCCAGTACTTC. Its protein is CASSFGRGGETQYF.

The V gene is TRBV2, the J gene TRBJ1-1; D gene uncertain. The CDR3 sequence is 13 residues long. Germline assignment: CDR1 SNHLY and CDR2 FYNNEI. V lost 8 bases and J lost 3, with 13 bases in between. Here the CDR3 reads CASFASRDTEAFF. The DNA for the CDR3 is TGTGCCAGCTTTGCCTCTCGGGACACTGAAGCTTTCTTT.